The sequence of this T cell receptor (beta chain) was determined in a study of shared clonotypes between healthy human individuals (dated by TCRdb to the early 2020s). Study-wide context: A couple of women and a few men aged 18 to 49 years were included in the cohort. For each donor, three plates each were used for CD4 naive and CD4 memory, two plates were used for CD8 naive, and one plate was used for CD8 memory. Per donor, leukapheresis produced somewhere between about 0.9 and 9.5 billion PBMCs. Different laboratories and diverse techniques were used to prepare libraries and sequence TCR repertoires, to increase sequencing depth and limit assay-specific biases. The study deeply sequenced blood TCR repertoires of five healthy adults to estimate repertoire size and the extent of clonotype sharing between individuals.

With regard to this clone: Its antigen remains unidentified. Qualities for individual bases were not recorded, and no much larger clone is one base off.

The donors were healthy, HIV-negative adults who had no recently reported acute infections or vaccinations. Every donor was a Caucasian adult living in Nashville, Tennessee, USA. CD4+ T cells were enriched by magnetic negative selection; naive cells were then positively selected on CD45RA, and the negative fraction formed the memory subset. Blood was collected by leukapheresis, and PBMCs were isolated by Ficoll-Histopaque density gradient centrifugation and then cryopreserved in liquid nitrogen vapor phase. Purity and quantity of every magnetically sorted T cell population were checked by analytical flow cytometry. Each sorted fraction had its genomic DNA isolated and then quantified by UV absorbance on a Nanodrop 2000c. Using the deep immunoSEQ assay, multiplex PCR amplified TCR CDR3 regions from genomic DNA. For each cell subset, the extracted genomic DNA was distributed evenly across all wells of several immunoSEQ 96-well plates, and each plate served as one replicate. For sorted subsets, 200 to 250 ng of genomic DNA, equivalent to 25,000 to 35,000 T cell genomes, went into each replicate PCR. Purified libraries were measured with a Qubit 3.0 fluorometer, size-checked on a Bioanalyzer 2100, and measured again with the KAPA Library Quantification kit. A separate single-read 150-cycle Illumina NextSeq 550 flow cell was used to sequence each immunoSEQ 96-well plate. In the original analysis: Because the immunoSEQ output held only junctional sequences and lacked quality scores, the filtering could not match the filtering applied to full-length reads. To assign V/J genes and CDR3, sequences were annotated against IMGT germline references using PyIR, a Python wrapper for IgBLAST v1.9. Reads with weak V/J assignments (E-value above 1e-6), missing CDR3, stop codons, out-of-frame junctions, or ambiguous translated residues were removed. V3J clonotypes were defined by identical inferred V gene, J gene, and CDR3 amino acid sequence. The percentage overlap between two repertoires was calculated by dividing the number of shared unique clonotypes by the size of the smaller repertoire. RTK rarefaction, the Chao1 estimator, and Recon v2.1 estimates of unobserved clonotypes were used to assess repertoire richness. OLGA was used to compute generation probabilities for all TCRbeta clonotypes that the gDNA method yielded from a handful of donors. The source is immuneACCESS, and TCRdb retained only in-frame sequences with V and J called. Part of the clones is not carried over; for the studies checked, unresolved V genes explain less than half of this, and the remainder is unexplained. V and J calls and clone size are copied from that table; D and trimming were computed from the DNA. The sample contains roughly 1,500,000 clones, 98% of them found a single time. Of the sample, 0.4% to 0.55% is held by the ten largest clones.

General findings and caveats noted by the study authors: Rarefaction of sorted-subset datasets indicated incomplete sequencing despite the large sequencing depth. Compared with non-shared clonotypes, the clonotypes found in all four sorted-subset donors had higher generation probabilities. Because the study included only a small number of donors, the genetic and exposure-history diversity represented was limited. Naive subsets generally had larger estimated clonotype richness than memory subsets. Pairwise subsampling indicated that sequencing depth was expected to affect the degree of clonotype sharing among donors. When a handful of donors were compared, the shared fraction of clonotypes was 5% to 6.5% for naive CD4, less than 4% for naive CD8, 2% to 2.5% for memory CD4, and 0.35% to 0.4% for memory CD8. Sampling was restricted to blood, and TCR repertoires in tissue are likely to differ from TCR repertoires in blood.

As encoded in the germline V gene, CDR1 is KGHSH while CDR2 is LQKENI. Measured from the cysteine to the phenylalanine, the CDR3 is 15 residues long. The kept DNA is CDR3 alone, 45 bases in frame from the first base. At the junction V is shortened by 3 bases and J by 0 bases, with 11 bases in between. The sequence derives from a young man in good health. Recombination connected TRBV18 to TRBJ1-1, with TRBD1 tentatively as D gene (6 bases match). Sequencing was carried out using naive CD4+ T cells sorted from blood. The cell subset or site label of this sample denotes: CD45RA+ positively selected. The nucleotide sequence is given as TGTGCCAGCTCACCGACAGGTCCACTGAACACTGAAGCTTTCTTT. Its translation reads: CASSPTGPLNTEAFF.